These 19 T cell receptor beta chains came from one sample sequenced in a study of blood T cell repertoires in COVID-19. Sequencing used immunoSEQ multiplex PCR; TCRdb keeps in-frame clones, though not all of them. The sample contains around 380,000 clones, about 80% of which appear only once. The sample consisted of peripheral blood. The receptors originated from a human donor with acute or convalescent COVID-19. The donor label of this sample is uncertain.

The J gene is TRBJ2-3, the V gene TRBV5-4; D is possibly TRBD1 (6 bases). V lost 2 bases and J 5 bases, leaving 12 bases between the germline ends. Germline CDR1 SGHNT, CDR2 YYREEE (reference sequence). This CDR3 spans 14 amino acids. DNA for the CDR3: TGTGCCAGCAGCTTTAGGACAGCTGGAGATACGCAGTATTTT. Translating it yields CASSFRTAGDTQYF. Full variable domain (rest looked up from reference TRBV5-4 and TRBJ2-3): ETGVTQSPTHLIKTRGQQVTLRCSSQSGHNTVSWYQQALGQGPQFIFQYYREEENGRGNFPPRFSGLQFPNYSSELNVNALELDDSALYLCASSFRTAGDTQYFGPGTRLTVL.

In its sample, this clone was seen a few times. This sequence joins TRBV7-6 and TRBJ1-3; D gene uncertain. CDR1 SGHVS and CDR2 FNYEAQ come from the germline V gene. This CDR3 is built from 16 residues. V was cut by 1 base and J by 3 bases, with 13 bases left in between. CDR3: CASSLGVLGNGNTIYF. The CDR3 DNA is TGTGCCAGCAGCTTAGGGGTACTCGGGAATGGAAACACCATATATTTT.

The chain joins TRBV5-8 to TRBJ1-2; TRBD1 might be the D (6 bases). V shed 5 bases and J shed 2 bases, with 10 bases lying between them. The CDR3 is 13 residues long. Germline CDR1 reads SGHTS; CDR2 reads YDEGEE. CDR3 sequence reads: CASSRQVNYGYTF. DNA for the CDR3: TGTGCCAGCAGTAGACAGGTCAACTATGGCTACACCTTC.

The CDR3 loop is CASSRGGQGNTEAFF. CDR3 in DNA: TGTGCCAGCAGCCGAGGGGGACAGGGAAACACTGAAGCTTTCTTT. This chain uses TRBV5-4 with TRBJ1-1; 9 bases map to TRBD1. V was clipped by 4 bases and J by 2 bases; unmatched bases: 6. The CDR3 consists of 15 residues. Per the germline V gene, CDR1 is SGHNT and CDR2 is YYREEE (reference sequence).

The chain is built from TRBV5-1 and TRBJ2-7; 9 positions agree with TRBD2. Germline V gives CDR1 SGHRS, CDR2 YFSETQ. V shed 2 bases, J shed 1 base, and the junction held 16 bases outside the gene matches. The CDR3 is made up of 19 amino acids. In nucleotides, the CDR3 is TGCGCCAGCAGCTTATCGCCCCCGACGGGGAGCGGGGGGTCCTACGAGCAGTACTTC. Its translation is CASSLSPPTGSGGSYEQYF.

V and J are TRBV6-5 and TRBJ1-2, with D tentatively TRBD1 (5 bases). Germline CDR1 and CDR2: MNHEY and SVGAGI. This CDR3 spans 14 amino acids. Trimming removed 4 bases from V and 7 bases from J, with 16 bases in between. CDR3 in DNA: TGTGCCAGCAGTTCGACAGCCAGAAACCTTGGCTACACCTTC. Residues: CASSSTARNLGYTF.

The V call is TRBV7-9, the J call TRBJ2-7, with D unresolved. Germline loops: CDR1 SEHNR, CDR2 FQNEAQ (reference sequence). Trimming took 5 bases from V and 3 from J, leaving 17 bases between them. The CDR3 consists of 15 residues. DNA of the CDR3: TGTGCCAGCAGCCCTCATCACGCTTTCGGCTACGAGCAGTACTTC. It yields the protein CASSPHHAFGYEQYF.

The rearrangement uses TRBV3-1 (or the pseudogene TRBV3-2) and TRBJ2-5; D possibly corresponds to TRBD1 (6 bases). Germline V lookup: CDR1 LGHDT, CDR2 YNNKEL (reference sequence). There are 14 residues in the CDR3. V was cut by 4 bases and J by 2 bases, with 11 bases left in between. This chain's CDR3 is CASSPYRDQETQYF. The CDR3 DNA is TGTGCCAGCAGCCCCTACAGGGATCAAGAGACCCAGTACTTC.

This chain connects TRBV28 to TRBJ1-5; TRBD1 matches 7 bases. The CDR3 runs to 15 residues. V was pared by 5 bases and J by 2 bases, with 6 bases of the junction left unmatched. Germline CDR1 and CDR2: MDHEN and SYDVKM. The CDR3 sequence is CASSPIGGGNQPQHF. The CDR3 bases are TGTGCCAGCAGTCCGATAGGGGGCGGCAATCAGCCCCAGCATTTT. Looking up the rest from reference TRBV28 and TRBJ1-5 gives the full variable domain: DVKVTQSSRYLVKRTGEKVFLECVQDMDHENMFWYRQDPGLGLRLIYFSYDVKMKEKGDIPEGYSVSREKKERFSLILESASTNQTSMYLCASSPIGGGNQPQHFGDGTRLSIL.

The J gene is TRBJ1-3, the V gene TRBV7-2; no definite D call. Germline-derived CDR1 and CDR2 are SGHTA and FQGNSA. The CDR3 extends over 15 amino acids. The V end was cut by 6 bases, the J end by 4 bases, with 16 bases between. The DNA of the CDR3 is TGTGCCAGCAGTTTGGAGGGATCCCCCGGAAACACCATATATTTT. It codes for CASSLEGSPGNTIYF.

V usage is TRBV7-9 and J usage is TRBJ2-7; 7 bases are shared with TRBD1. Germline lookup yields CDR1 SEHNR and CDR2 FQNEAQ (reference sequence). V shed 5 bases and J 5 bases; nucleotides not matched to a gene: 12. The CDR3 is made up of 15 amino acids. CDR3 amino acids: CASSPRQGTFDEQYF. DNA of the CDR3: TGTGCCAGCAGCCCCCGACAGGGTACCTTCGACGAGCAGTACTTC.

V and J are TRBV28 and TRBJ1-4; D is unresolved. The germline V gene encodes CDR1 MDHEN and CDR2 SYDVKM. This CDR3 comprises 13 residues. V was pared by 9 bases and J by 1 base, with 9 bases between. The CDR3 nucleotides are TGTGCCAGTACCCGGGGAACTAATGAAAAACTGTTTTTT. Translation gives CASTRGTNEKLFF.

The V gene is TRBV28, the J gene TRBJ2-3; TRBD1 agrees at 9 bases. V was clipped by 2 bases and J by 11 bases; unmatched bases: 8. The germline V gene has CDR1 MDHEN and CDR2 SYDVKM. The CDR3 contains 14 residues. CDR3 nucleotides: TGTGCCAGCAGTTTACCCGGACAGGGGAAGAGGCAGTATTTT. This encodes CASSLPGQGKRQYF.

This chain joins TRBV4-1 and TRBJ1-2; TRBD1 matches 9 bases. The CDR3 runs to 16 residues. Germline V gene data show CDR1 as MGHRA and CDR2 as YSYEKL. Trimming took 1 base from V and 6 from J; bases not matched to a gene: 9. CDR3 sequence reads: CASSQATGGTGHGYTF. The CDR3 nucleotides read TGCGCCAGCAGCCAAGCCACGGGGGGGACAGGGCATGGCTACACCTTC.

The chain recombines TRBV19 with TRBJ1-5, with TRBD1 identical over 8 bases. V lost 8 bases to trimming and J lost 6 bases; unmatched junction nucleotides: 6. The CDR3 contains 13 residues. Germline assignment: CDR1 LNHDA and CDR2 SQIVND (reference sequence). The CDR3 DNA reads TGTGCCAGTCGCGGACAGGGTACTCAGCCCCAGCATTTT. Encoded protein: CASRGQGTQPQHF.

This rearrangement joins TRBV10-3 to TRBJ2-3; 7 bases fit TRBD1. V dropped 3 bases and J dropped 4; count of bases not matched to a gene: 10. This CDR3 has 16 amino acids. CDR1 is ENHRY and CDR2 is SYGVKD in the germline V gene. CDR3 nucleotides: TGTGCCATCAGTGATCAGGGACAGATCGGCGCAGATACGCAGTATTTT. It codes for CAISDQGQIGADTQYF.

V is TRBV10-2 and J is TRBJ1-2; tentatively, D is TRBD1 (6 bases). Looked up from germline, CDR1 is WSHSY and CDR2 is SAAADI. V lost 6 bases, J lost 5 bases, and 19 bases lay in between. The CDR3 length is 15 residues. In DNA, the CDR3 is TGCGCCAGCAGCGATACAACCGGGACAAAGTATGGCTACACCTTC. Its translation is CASSDTTGTKYGYTF.

This chain joins TRBV7-9 and TRBJ1-1; weak D call: TRBD1 (5 bases). V shed 8 bases and J shed 1 base, with 11 bases lying between them. Germline lookup yields CDR1 SEHNR and CDR2 FQNEAQ (reference sequence). The CDR3 runs 13 residues. CDR3 coding DNA: TGTGCCAGCGGGGGGTGGTCGAACACTGAAGCTTTCTTT. It encodes CASGGWSNTEAFF.

The genes are TRBV4-1 and TRBJ2-3; TRBD2 agrees at 9 bases. The CDR3 totals 15 residues. After removal of 1 base from V and 6 bases from J, the junction contained 5 bases not matched to a gene. The V gene's germline CDR1 is MGHRA and CDR2 YSYEKL. The CDR3 region is CASSQAPSGADTQYF. CDR3 DNA: TGCGCCAGCAGCCAAGCGCCTAGCGGGGCGGATACGCAGTATTTT.